Below are 28 T cell receptor beta chains sequenced from a single sample in a study of a mutant IDH1 vaccine in newly diagnosed glioma. Assay used: immunoSEQ multiplex PCR; TCRdb lists only in-frame clones, some missing. Among more than 50,000 clones listed, approximately 83% were seen once. Time point meaning: baseline, week 1 (first vaccination visit). Treatment denoted: pre-vaccination baseline after standard-of-care therapy. The material was PBMCs, obtained from a glioma patient treated with radiotherapy, temozolomide or both. The receptors were sampled from a man younger than 40 with glioma.

The chain links TRBV7-9 to TRBJ2-7, with 8 bases matching TRBD1. CDR3 length: 12 amino acids. In germline, CDR1 is SEHNR, CDR2 FQNEAQ (reference sequence). V lost 8 bases to trimming and J lost 1 base; unmatched junction nucleotides: 1. CDR3 region: CASGTGSYEQYF. The CDR3 DNA is TGTGCCAGCGGGACAGGTTCCTACGAGCAGTACTTC.

The rearrangement joins TRBV7-2 to TRBJ2-3; TRBD2 matches at 8 bases. V lost 2 bases and J lost 5; bases outside the gene matches: 9. Germline values: CDR1 SGHTA, CDR2 FQGNSA. CDR3 size: 16 residues. CDR3 loop: CASSLLGRGVVDTQYF. The CDR3 bases are TGTGCCAGCAGCTTACTAGGGCGGGGGGTGGTAGATACGCAGTATTTT.

The chain combines TRBV5-8 with TRBJ1-4; TRBD1 matches 8 bases. CDR1 is SGHTS and CDR2 is YDEGEE in the germline V gene. V lost 4 bases to trimming and J lost 7 bases; unmatched junction nucleotides: 15. CDR3 length: 17 amino acids. CDR3 in DNA: TGTGCCAGCAGCCCAGGACAGGGCACACTGCTTGGTGAAAAACTGTTTTTT. Protein: CASSPGQGTLLGEKLFF.

V usage is TRBV5-1 and J usage is TRBJ1-1, with unresolved D. The CDR3 is 17 residues long. Germline CDR1 SGHRS, CDR2 YFSETQ. Trimming left V 3 bases short and J 5 bases short, with 23 bases between. Written as DNA, the CDR3 is TGCGCCAGCAGCTCCTTTGGAGGGCAGATGTTTACGACTGAAGCTTTCTTT. Residues: CASSSFGGQMFTTEAFF.

V gene TRBV12-5 combines with J gene TRBJ2-3, with TRBD1 as a possible D gene (6 bases). V was shortened by 1 base and J by 2 bases, with 13 bases between the two germline ends. This CDR3 comprises 16 residues. Germline V gene data show CDR1 as LGHNT and CDR2 as FRNRAP. CDR3 nucleotide sequence: TGTGCTAGTGGTTTGGGGGACAATACCCCCACAGATACGCAGTATTTT. It codes for CASGLGDNTPTDTQYF.

On this clone: One end of the junction varies from germline; a read error may be responsible. The V and J genes are TRBV6-5 and TRBJ2-6, with a possible D match to TRBD2 (6 bases). This CDR3 is 16 amino acids long. Germline-derived CDR1 and CDR2 are MNHEY and SVGAGI. CDR3 in amino acids: CAGSYQGLSGANVLTF. The CDR3 DNA is TGTGCCGGCAGTTACCAGGGACTTTCCGGGGCCAACGTCCTGACTTTC.

V usage is TRBV12-5 and J usage is TRBJ1-5; D is unclear. Looked up from germline, CDR1 is LGHNT and CDR2 is FRNRAP. This CDR3 is built from 15 residues. Trimming pared 6 bases from V and 0 bases from J, leaving 12 bases between. CDR3 sequence reads: CASGLIRNSNQPQHF. The CDR3 DNA follows: TGTGCTAGTGGCTTAATAAGGAATAGCAATCAGCCCCAGCATTTT.

V usage is TRBV5-4 and J usage is TRBJ1-6; 10 bases fit TRBD1. The length of the CDR3 is 15 residues. V was pared by 2 bases and J by 9 bases, with 5 bases of the junction left unmatched. In germline, CDR1 is SGHNT, CDR2 YYREEE (reference sequence). The CDR3 protein is CASSLPGTGVSPLHF. As DNA, the CDR3 is TGTGCCAGCAGCTTACCCGGGACAGGGGTTTCACCCCTCCACTTT.

The V and J genes are TRBV5-1 and TRBJ1-2, with D perhaps matching TRBD1 (6 bases). The CDR3 is 14 residues long. V was cut by 0 bases and J by 4 bases, with 10 bases left in between. Germline V CDR1 and CDR2: SGHRS, YFSETQ. The CDR3 DNA sequence: TGCGCCAGCAGCTTGGACAGGGTACCCTATGGCTACACCTTC. As protein: CASSLDRVPYGYTF.

The chain employs TRBV19 and TRBJ2-7, with a weak D call TRBD1 (6 bases). Germline V gene lookup returns CDR1 LNHDA and CDR2 SQIVND (reference sequence). Trimming took off 3 bases at V and 0 bases at J, with 18 bases between the two ends. The CDR3 sequence is 17 residues long. The CDR3 DNA sequence: TGTGCCAGTAGTATGCAGGGGAATTTGGCGAGCTCCTACGAGCAGTACTTC. Translated, it gives CASSMQGNLASSYEQYF.

The chain joins TRBV28 to TRBJ1-1; D is uncertain. In germline, CDR1 is MDHEN, CDR2 SYDVKM. Trimming removed 2 bases from V and 0 bases from J, with 16 bases in between. This CDR3 comprises 17 residues. The CDR3 is CASSLGKPYLMNTEAFF. DNA of the CDR3: TGTGCCAGCAGTTTAGGCAAGCCCTACCTCATGAACACTGAAGCTTTCTTT.

This clone was observed once. The gene calls are TRBV5-1 and TRBJ2-7; 7 positions match TRBD2. Looked up from germline, CDR1 is SGHRS and CDR2 is YFSETQ. The J segment lost 7 bases and the V segment lost 3 bases, leaving 1 base of the junction unmatched. This CDR3 has 11 amino acids. The CDR3 DNA reads TGCGCCAGCAGCTCCGGGGGGGAGCAGTACTTC. It specifies CASSSGGEQYF.

The chain carries TRBV5-1 and TRBJ1-1; no definite D call. V shed 4 bases and J shed 4 bases, with 8 bases lying between them. The CDR3 sequence is 12 residues long. Per germline, CDR1 SGHRS and CDR2 YFSETQ. CDR3 sequence: CASSPGSTEAFF. The CDR3 DNA follows: TGCGCCAGCAGCCCCGGGAGCACTGAAGCTTTCTTT. Drawing the rest from reference TRBV5-1 and TRBJ1-1, the complete variable domain is KAGVTQTPRYLIKTRGQQVTLSCSPISGHRSVSWYQQTPGQGLQFLFEYFSETQRNKGNFPGRFSGRQFSNSRSEMNVSTLELGDSALYLCASSPGSTEAFFGQGTRLTVV.

The rearrangement uses TRBV19 and TRBJ2-7; TRBD2 agrees at 10 bases. The CDR3 length is 16 residues. Germline assignment: CDR1 LNHDA and CDR2 SQIVND (reference sequence). The J segment lost 0 bases and the V segment lost 3 bases, leaving 5 bases of the junction unmatched. As DNA, the CDR3 is TGTGCCAGTAGTATTGCACTAGCGGGGACCTCCTACGAGCAGTACTTC. Its protein product is CASSIALAGTSYEQYF.

The V and J genes are TRBV19 and TRBJ1-4, with TRBD1 as a possible D gene (6 bases). V was trimmed by 7 bases and J by 3 bases, leaving 27 bases between them. CDR1 is LNHDA and CDR2 is SQIVND in the germline V gene (reference sequence). The CDR3 consists of 19 residues. In DNA, the CDR3 is TGTGCCAGTACGCAGGTCGGGACACTAAAACAGGATGCTAATGAAAAACTGTTTTTT. The encoded protein is CASTQVGTLKQDANEKLFF.

This rearrangement joins TRBV5-4 to TRBJ2-1, with D possibly TRBD1 on 6 matching bases. Trimming took off 2 bases at V and 0 bases at J, with 9 bases between the two ends. The CDR3 spans 15 residues. From germline, CDR1 is SGHNT and CDR2 YYREEE (reference sequence). The CDR3: CASSFRGSSYNEQFF. For the CDR3, the DNA is TGTGCCAGCAGCTTTAGGGGGAGCTCCTACAATGAGCAGTTCTTC.

This chain uses TRBV13 with TRBJ2-3, with 10 nucleotides matching TRBD2. Germline lookup yields CDR1 PRHDT and CDR2 FYEKMQ (reference sequence). J lost 1 base, V lost 2 bases, and 21 bases had no gene match. The CDR3 has 22 amino acids. Written as DNA, the CDR3 is TGTGCCAGCAGCTTAATAAGCCGAGGTAATCTAGCGGGGGACCGACGCACAGATACGCAGTATTTT. This encodes CASSLISRGNLAGDRRTDTQYF.

This clone has just a few counts. The V call is TRBV18, the J call TRBJ2-1, with TRBD2 matching over 15 bases. J was trimmed by 4 bases and V by 3 bases; bases with no gene match: 1. Germline assignment: CDR1 KGHSH and CDR2 LQKENI. This CDR3 has 16 residues. The CDR3 reads CASSPGLAGGYNEQFF. CDR3 sequence (DNA): TGTGCCAGCTCACCGGGACTAGCGGGGGGTTACAATGAGCAGTTCTTC.

The genes are TRBV11-2 and TRBJ1-2, with 8 nucleotides matching TRBD1. Germline CDR1 and CDR2: SGHAT and FQNNGV. The CDR3 sequence is 19 residues long. V trimming: 5 bases; J trimming: 2 bases; junction bases outside the gene matches: 19. The CDR3 region is CASSREGKYQGAGNYGYTF. CDR3 DNA sequence: TGTGCCAGCAGCCGCGAAGGAAAGTATCAGGGGGCAGGGAACTATGGCTACACCTTC.

The chain has TRBV10-3 and TRBJ2-1, with 9 bases matching TRBD1. The trim removed 5 bases at V and 3 bases at J, leaving 17 bases unmatched. There are 19 residues in the CDR3. Germline V CDR1 and CDR2: ENHRY, SYGVKD. In nucleotides, the CDR3 is TGTGCCATCAGTCGACCCGTAAAGGCCGACAGGGGGGACTACAATGAGCAGTTCTTC. It encodes CAISRPVKADRGDYNEQFF.

This chain uses TRBV19 with TRBJ2-7; weak D call: TRBD1 (6 bases). The V gene's germline CDR1 is LNHDA and CDR2 SQIVND (reference sequence). The germline V and J ends were trimmed by 6 bases and 2 bases, with 20 bases remaining between them. This CDR3 is built from 16 residues. The CDR3 reads CASSPIWAGDTYEQYF. CDR3 bases: TGTGCCAGTAGCCCCATCTGGGCAGGGGACACCTACGAGCAGTACTTC. Drawing the rest from reference TRBV19 and TRBJ2-7, the complete variable domain is DGGITQSPKYLFRKEGQNVTLSCEQNLNHDAMYWYRQDPGQGLRLIYYSQIVNDFQKGDIAEGYSVSREKKESFPLTVTSAQKNPTAFYLCASSPIWAGDTYEQYFGPGTRLTVT.

The chain employs TRBV19 and TRBJ2-2; 8 positions match TRBD1. This CDR3 is 16 amino acids long. The germline CDR1 and CDR2 sequences are LNHDA and SQIVND (reference sequence). After removal of 4 bases from V and 6 bases from J, the junction contained 10 bases not matched to a gene. CDR3 DNA: TGTGCCAGTAGTAAAGGGACAGGCCCAAGCCCCGGGGAGCTGTTTTTT. Protein sequence: CASSKGTGPSPGELFF.

The rearrangement uses TRBV19 and TRBJ2-7; D is unresolved. The CDR3 covers 14 residues. Trimming stripped 4 bases from V and 0 bases from J, with 10 bases between. Germline V lookup: CDR1 LNHDA, CDR2 SQIVND (reference sequence). The DNA for the CDR3 is TGTGCCAGTAGTACCTGGACGGACTCCTACGAGCAGTACTTC. This sequence encodes CASSTWTDSYEQYF.

This clone was recorded once. This chain uses TRBV10-2 with TRBJ2-7; no clear D gene. V gave up 3 bases and J gave up 4 bases, with 10 bases separating them. Germline CDR1 WSHSY, CDR2 SAAADI. This CDR3 region has 13 residues. CDR3 nucleotide sequence: TGCGCCAGCAGTGAATTAATCGGGTACGAGCAGTACTTC. Translation: CASSELIGYEQYF.

This clone was seen once. The rearrangement joins TRBV7-2 to TRBJ1-1; TRBD1 matches at 9 bases. This CDR3 has 15 residues. The V gene end was trimmed by 6 bases and the J gene end by 3 bases; junction bases not matched to a gene: 8. CDR1 and CDR2 from the germline V gene are SGHTA and FQGNSA. Here the CDR3 reads CASRLWDRVDTEAFF. CDR3 nucleotides: TGTGCCAGCAGACTCTGGGACAGGGTCGACACTGAAGCTTTCTTT. Filled out from reference TRBV7-2 and TRBJ1-1, the complete variable domain reads GAGVSQSPSNKVTEKGKDVELRCDPISGHTALYWYRQSLGQGLEFLIYFQGNSAPDKSGLPSDRFSAERTGGSVSTLTIQRTQQEDSAVYLCASRLWDRVDTEAFFGQGTRLTVV.

The rearrangement joins TRBV7-9 to TRBJ2-3; 8 nucleotides align to TRBD1. This CDR3 is built from 15 residues. Germline CDR1 reads SEHNR; CDR2 reads FQNEAQ (reference sequence). Germline trimming cut 5 bases from V and 4 bases from J; bases unmatched to any gene: 8. The CDR3 reads CASSRAADRADTQYF. As DNA, the CDR3 is TGTGCCAGCAGCCGGGCGGCGGACAGGGCAGATACGCAGTATTTT.

This clone was seen only once. This sequence joins TRBV4-2 and TRBJ1-3; D call uncertain. Trimming shortened V by 1 base and J by 4 bases, and 11 bases separated the two germline ends. The germline CDR1 and CDR2 sequences are LGHNA and YNFKEQ. CDR3 length: 15 amino acids. The CDR3 nucleotides are TGTGCCAGCAGCCAAGTGGTGGGAACGGGAAACACCATATATTTT. This translates into CASSQVVGTGNTIYF.

The rearrangement joins TRBV4-1 to TRBJ2-4, with D unresolved. The CDR3 consists of 17 residues. Trimming took off 2 bases at V and 5 bases at J, with 19 bases between the two ends. CDR1 is MGHRA, CDR2 YSYEKL, per germline. The CDR3 DNA reads as TGCGCCAGCAGCCAAAGTACAGAGACCTATAACCAAAACATTCAGTACTTC. This encodes CASSQSTETYNQNIQYF.